Each of the 4 T cell receptor beta chains below was sequenced from the same sample in a study of Graves' ophthalmopathy and Graves' hyperthyroidism (dated by TCRdb to between 2018 and 2020). Sequencing used an Illumina HiSeq 2000. TCR beta CDR3 regions were amplified from RNA transcripts for repertoire sequencing. A first-round RT-PCR used HTBI primers with the Qiagen OneStep RT-PCR kit, followed by a second-round multiplex PCR, size selection and purification. TCRdb's own reprocessing of the public reads used fastp at Q25 and MiXCR and kept productive beta chains. Rows merge per CDR3 protein into single entries with the most common DNA and genes. The sample data list a few hundred thousand distinct CDR3 sequences, and approximately 35% of these were observed just once. Of the sample, roughly 4% is held by the ten largest clones. The sequencing sample was made of peripheral blood or thyroid tissue (not recorded which). All receptors derive from an adult man with Graves' hyperthyroidism.

This clonotype occurred many times. This sequence joins TRBV20-1 and TRBJ1-2, with no clear D. The CDR3 has 14 amino acids. Germline V gene lookup returns CDR1 DFQATT and CDR2 SNEGSKA (reference sequence). Trimming left V 0 bases short and J 5 bases short, with 13 bases between. The CDR3 nucleotides read TGCAGTGCTAGAGATCGGGTAGGGCGGTATGGCTACACCTTC. This codes for CSARDRVGRYGYTF.

This clonotype was seen only a few times. The chain recombines TRBV4-2 with TRBJ1-3; D gene unclear. Germline CDR1 LGHNA, CDR2 YNFKEQ. The CDR3 runs to 17 residues. V lost 5 bases to trimming and J lost 0 bases, with 17 bases between them. The CDR3 reads CASSGGARPNSGNTIYF. The CDR3 bases are TGTGCCAGCAGCGGCGGAGCTCGTCCCAACTCTGGAAACACCATATATTTT.

This clonotype was detected many times. The chain joins TRBV12-3 or TRBV12-4 to TRBJ2-6; D call uncertain. The V end lost 7 bases, the J end lost 2 bases, and 6 bases lay between the germline ends. CDR3 size: 13 residues. The CDR3 reads CASKSPGANVLTF. The CDR3 nucleotides are TGTGCCAGCAAGTCGCCTGGGGCCAACGTCCTGACTTTC.

This clonotype was detected only a few times. V is TRBV2 and J is TRBJ2-4; weak D call: TRBD1 (5 bases). CDR3 length: 16 amino acids. The V and J ends lost 2 bases and 2 bases respectively, with 13 bases between them. Germline V CDR1 and CDR2: SNHLY, FYNNEI. The chain's CDR3 is CASSEIGHITKNIQYF. CDR3 DNA sequence: TGTGCCAGCAGTGAAATAGGACACATTACCAAAAACATTCAGTACTTC. Full variable domain (remainder filled in from reference TRBV2 and TRBJ2-4): EPEVTQTPSHQVTQMGQEVILRCVPISNHLYFYWYRQILGQKVEFLVSFYNNEISEKSEIFDDQFSVERPDGSNFTLKIRSTKLEDSAMYFCASSEIGHITKNIQYFGAGTRLSVL.